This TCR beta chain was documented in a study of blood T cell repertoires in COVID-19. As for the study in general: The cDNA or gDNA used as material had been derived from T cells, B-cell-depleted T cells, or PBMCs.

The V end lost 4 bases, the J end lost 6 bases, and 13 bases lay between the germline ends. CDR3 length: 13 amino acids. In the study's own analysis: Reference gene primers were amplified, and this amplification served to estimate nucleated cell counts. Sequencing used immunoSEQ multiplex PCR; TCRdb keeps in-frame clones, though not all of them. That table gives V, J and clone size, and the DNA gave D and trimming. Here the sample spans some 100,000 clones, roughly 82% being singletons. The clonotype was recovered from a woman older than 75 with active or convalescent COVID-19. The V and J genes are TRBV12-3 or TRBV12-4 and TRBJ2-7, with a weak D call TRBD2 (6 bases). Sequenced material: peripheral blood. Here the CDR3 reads CASSSRRGAEQYF. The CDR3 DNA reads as TGTGCCAGCAGTTCGCGGCGGGGAGCCGAGCAGTACTTC.